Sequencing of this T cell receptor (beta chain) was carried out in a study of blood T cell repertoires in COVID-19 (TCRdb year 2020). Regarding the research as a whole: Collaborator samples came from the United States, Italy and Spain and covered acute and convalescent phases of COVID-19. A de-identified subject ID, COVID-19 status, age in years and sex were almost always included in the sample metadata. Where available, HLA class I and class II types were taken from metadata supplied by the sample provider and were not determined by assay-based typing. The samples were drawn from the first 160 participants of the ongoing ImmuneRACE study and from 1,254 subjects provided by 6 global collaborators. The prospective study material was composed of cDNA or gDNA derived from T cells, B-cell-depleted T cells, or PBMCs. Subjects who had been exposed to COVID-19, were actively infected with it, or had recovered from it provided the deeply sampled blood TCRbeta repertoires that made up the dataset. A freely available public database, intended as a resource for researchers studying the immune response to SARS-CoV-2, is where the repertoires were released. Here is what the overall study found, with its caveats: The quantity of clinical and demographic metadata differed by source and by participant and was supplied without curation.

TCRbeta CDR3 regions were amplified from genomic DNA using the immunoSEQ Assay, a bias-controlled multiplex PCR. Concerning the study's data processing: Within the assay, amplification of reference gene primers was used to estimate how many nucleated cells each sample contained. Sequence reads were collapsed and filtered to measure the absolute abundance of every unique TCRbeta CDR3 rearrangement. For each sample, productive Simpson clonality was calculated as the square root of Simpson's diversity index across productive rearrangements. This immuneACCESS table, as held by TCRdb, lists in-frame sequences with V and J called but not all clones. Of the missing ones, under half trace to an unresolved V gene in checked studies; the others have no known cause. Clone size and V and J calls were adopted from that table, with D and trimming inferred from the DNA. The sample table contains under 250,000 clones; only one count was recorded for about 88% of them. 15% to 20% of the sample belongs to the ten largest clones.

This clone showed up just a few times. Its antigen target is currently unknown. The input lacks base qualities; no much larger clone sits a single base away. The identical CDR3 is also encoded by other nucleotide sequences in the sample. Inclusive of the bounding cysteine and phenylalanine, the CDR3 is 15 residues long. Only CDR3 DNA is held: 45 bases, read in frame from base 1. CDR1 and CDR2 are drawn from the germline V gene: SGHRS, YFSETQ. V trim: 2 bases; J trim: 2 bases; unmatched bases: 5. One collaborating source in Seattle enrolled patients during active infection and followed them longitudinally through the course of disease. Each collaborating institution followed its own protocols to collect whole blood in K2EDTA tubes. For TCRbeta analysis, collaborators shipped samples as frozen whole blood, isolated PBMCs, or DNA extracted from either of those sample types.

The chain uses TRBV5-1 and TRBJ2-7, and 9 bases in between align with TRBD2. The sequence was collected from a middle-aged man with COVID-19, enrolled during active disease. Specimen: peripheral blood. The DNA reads TGCGCCAGCAGCTTTGGTAGCGGGGGACCCTACGAGCAGTACTTC. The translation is CASSFGSGGPYEQYF.